A single sample is the source of the 9 T cell receptor beta chains below, sequenced in a study of blood T cell repertoires in COVID-19. Produced via immunoSEQ multiplex PCR; TCRdb's table is partial and in-frame only. In the table there are about 46,000 clones, approximately 85% of which are singletons. Sequenced material: peripheral blood. Receptors were obtained from a woman older than 75 with COVID-19, enrolled during active disease.

V and J are TRBV4-3 and TRBJ2-5; 7 nucleotides match TRBD2. The CDR3 runs 16 residues. The germline CDR1 and CDR2 sequences are LGHNA and YSLEER. V lost 0 bases and J lost 2; bases outside the gene matches: 6. CDR3 nucleotide sequence: TGCGCCAGCAGCCAAGAATTGGGGAGGGGTCAAGAGACCCAGTACTTC. This encodes CASSQELGRGQETQYF.

The V call is TRBV5-1, the J call TRBJ2-3; TRBD2 aligns across 8 bases. V lost 7 bases, J lost 1 base, and 5 bases stayed unmatched. This CDR3 has 14 amino acids. Germline-derived CDR1 and CDR2 are SGHRS and YFSETQ. CDR3 residues: CASARGAGTDTQYF. For the CDR3, the DNA is TGCGCCAGCGCGCGGGGGGCCGGCACAGATACGCAGTATTTT.

The chain is built from TRBV2 and TRBJ2-2; no definite D call. Germline V lookup: CDR1 SNHLY, CDR2 FYNNEI. The CDR3 sequence is 13 residues long. Trimming left V 3 bases short and J 3 bases short, with 5 bases between. CDR3 in DNA: TGTGCCAGCAGTGACCTCTACACCGGGGAGCTGTTTTTT. This codes for CASSDLYTGELFF.

The J gene is TRBJ1-5, the V gene TRBV4-2; D is perhaps TRBD1 (5 bases). V was pared by 1 base and J by 2 bases, with 12 bases between. Looked up from germline, CDR1 is LGHNA and CDR2 is YNFKEQ. CDR3 length equals 16 residues. The CDR3 coding sequence is TGTGCCAGCAGCCAAGGAGGAGGGACTGGCAATCAGCCCCAGCATTTT. It specifies CASSQGGGTGNQPQHF.

The chain links TRBV3-1 (or the pseudogene TRBV3-2) to TRBJ1-1; 10 bases map to TRBD1. Per the germline V gene, CDR1 is LGHDT and CDR2 is YNNKEL (reference sequence). The CDR3 is 15 amino acids. With 7 bases clipped from V and 7 bases from J, the junction kept 12 bases outside the gene matches. The CDR3 here is CASTLRQGANLEAFF. CDR3 nucleotide sequence: TGTGCCAGCACCTTAAGACAGGGGGCAAATCTTGAAGCTTTCTTT.

This chain joins TRBV18 and TRBJ1-1; D is possibly TRBD1 (5 bases). V was shortened by 6 bases and J by 3 bases, with 11 bases between the two germline ends. The CDR3 runs to 13 residues. CDR1 is KGHSH and CDR2 is LQKENI in the germline V gene. CDR3 region: CASSPIQDTEAFF. CDR3 sequence (DNA): TGTGCCAGCTCGCCAATACAGGACACTGAAGCTTTCTTT.

The chain combines TRBV7-9 with TRBJ2-1; possibly TRBD1 for D (7 bases). Trimming shortened V by 1 base and J by 5 bases, and 24 bases separated the two germline ends. Per the germline V gene, CDR1 is SEHNR and CDR2 is FQNEAQ (reference sequence). The CDR3 loop spans 19 amino acids. The CDR3 spells CASSLGGGGGARGNNEQFF. The CDR3 DNA sequence: TGTGCCAGCAGCTTAGGTGGAGGGGGCGGCGCCCGGGGTAACAATGAGCAGTTCTTC.

This rearrangement joins TRBV6-5 to TRBJ2-3; D perhaps matches TRBD2 (5 bases). Trimming removed 9 bases from V and 0 bases from J, with 10 bases in between. Germline-derived CDR1 and CDR2 are MNHEY and SVGAGI. The CDR3 totals 13 residues. The chain's CDR3 is CASYGVSTDTQYF. The CDR3 bases are TGTGCCAGTTACGGGGTTAGCACAGATACGCAGTATTTT.

On this clone: Other DNA sequences in the same sample also yield this CDR3. The genes are TRBV6-4 and TRBJ2-6, with a possible D match to TRBD2 (6 bases). CDR1 and CDR2 (germline): MRHNA, SNTAGT. The CDR3 has 16 amino acids. The V end lost 4 bases, the J end lost 2 bases, and 12 bases lay between the germline ends. The CDR3 is CASSGGDRAGANVLTF. In DNA, the CDR3 is TGTGCCAGCAGTGGGGGGGATAGGGCTGGGGCCAACGTCCTGACTTTC.